This T cell receptor (beta chain) was captured in a study of blood T cells in healthy people across ages. This clonotype has a count of ten or more. Germline V gene data show CDR1 as SGHAT and CDR2 as FQNNGV. V gave up 6 bases and J gave up 4 bases, with 22 bases separating them. The CDR3 contains 17 residues. The authors ran a second PCR of roughly 6 to 12 cycles using a sample-barcoded 5' primer and a J-beta primer mix. Via MiXCR, TCRdb re-called the 5' RACE reads, giving one row per CDR3 protein. The sample records some 670,000 distinct CDR3 sequences, roughly half being singletons. The sequenced sample was blood. This receptor was taken from a woman older than 75 in good health. The chain joins TRBV11-2 to TRBJ2-1; no reliable D call. CDR3 sequence: CASSGYYTATRYNEQFF. For the CDR3, the DNA is TGTGCCAGCAGTGGCTACTACACTGCTACGAGGTACAATGAGCAGTTCTTC. The full variable domain, completed using reference TRBV11-2 and TRBJ2-1, is EAGVAQSPRYKIIEKRQSVAFWCNPISGHATLYWYQQILGQGPKLLIQFQNNGVVDDSQLPKDRFSAERLKGVDSTLKIQPAKLEDSAVYLCASSGYYTATRYNEQFFGPGTRLTVL.